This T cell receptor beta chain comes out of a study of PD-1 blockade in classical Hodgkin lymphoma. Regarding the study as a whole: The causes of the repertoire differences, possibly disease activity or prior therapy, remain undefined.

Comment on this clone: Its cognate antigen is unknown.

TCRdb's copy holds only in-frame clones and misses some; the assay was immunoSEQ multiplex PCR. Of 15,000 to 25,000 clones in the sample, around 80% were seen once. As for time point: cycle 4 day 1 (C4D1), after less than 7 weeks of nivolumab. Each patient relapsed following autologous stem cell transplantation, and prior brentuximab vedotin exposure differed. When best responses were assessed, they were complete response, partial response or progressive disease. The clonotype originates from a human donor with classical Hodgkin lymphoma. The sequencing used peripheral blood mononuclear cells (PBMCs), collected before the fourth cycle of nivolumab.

The CDR3 is CAISDIPTDTGELFF. The CDR3 DNA is TGTGCCATCAGTGATATCCCCACAGACACCGGGGAGCTGTTTTTT. The V call is TRBV10-3, the J call TRBJ2-2; D ambiguous. This CDR3 is built from 15 residues. Per germline, CDR1 ENHRY and CDR2 SYGVKD. Trimming took off 3 bases at V and 3 bases at J, with 11 bases between the two ends.